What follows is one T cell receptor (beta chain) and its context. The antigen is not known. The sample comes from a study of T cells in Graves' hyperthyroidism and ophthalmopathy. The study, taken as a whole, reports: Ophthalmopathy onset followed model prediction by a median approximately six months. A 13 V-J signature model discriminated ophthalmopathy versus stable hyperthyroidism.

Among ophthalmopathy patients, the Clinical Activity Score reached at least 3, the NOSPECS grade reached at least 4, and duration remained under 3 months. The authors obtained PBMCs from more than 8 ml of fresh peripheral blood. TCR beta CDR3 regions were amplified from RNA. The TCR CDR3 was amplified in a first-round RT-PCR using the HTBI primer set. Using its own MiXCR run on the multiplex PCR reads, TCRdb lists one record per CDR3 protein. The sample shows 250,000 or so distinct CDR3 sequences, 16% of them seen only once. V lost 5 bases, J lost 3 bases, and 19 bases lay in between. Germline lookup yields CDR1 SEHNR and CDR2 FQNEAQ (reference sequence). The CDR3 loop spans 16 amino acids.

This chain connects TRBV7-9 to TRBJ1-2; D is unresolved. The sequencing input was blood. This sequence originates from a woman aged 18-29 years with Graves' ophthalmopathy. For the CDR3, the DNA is TGTGCCAGCAGCCCCCCCCTCGAGGGAAAACACTATGGCTACACCTTC. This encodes CASSPPLEGKHYGYTF.